Following are 6 T cell receptor beta chains from one sample sequenced in a study of early T cells in non-severe SARS-CoV-2 infection. TCRdb ran MiXCR on the 5' RACE reads and lists one entry per CDR3 protein. The sample consists of 50,000 to 60,000 distinct CDR3 sequences, 6% to 7% of them appearing once. The material sequenced was whole blood. These receptors were obtained from an adult who was a healthcare worker with PCR-confirmed SARS-CoV-2 infection or an uninfected control (not recorded which).

This clonotype was seen a handful of times. This chain links TRBV11-2 with TRBJ2-7, with 8 positions matching TRBD2. The V and J ends lost 4 bases and 0 bases, in that order; junction bases with no gene match: 14. CDR1 and CDR2 from the germline V gene are SGHAT and FQNNGV. This CDR3 has 18 residues. CDR3 region: CASSSTRAGGRSSYEQYF. CDR3 coding DNA: TGTGCCAGCAGCTCAACCCGTGCGGGGGGCCGCAGCTCCTACGAGCAGTACTTC.

The chain employs TRBV12-3 or TRBV12-4 and TRBJ2-7; D might be TRBD1 (6 bases). This CDR3 region has 12 residues. Trimming pared 4 bases from V and 11 bases from J, leaving 15 bases between. This CDR3 is CASSSPGAGEYF. As DNA, the CDR3 is TGTGCCAGCAGTTCCCCAGGGGCAGGCGAGTACTTC.

This chain uses TRBV3-1 with TRBJ2-2; D uncertain. Germline V CDR1 and CDR2: LGHDT, YNNKEL (reference sequence). V lost 1 base and J 6 bases, leaving 12 bases between the germline ends. The CDR3 loop spans 15 amino acids. CDR3 in amino acids: CASSQALFGAGELFF. DNA of the CDR3: TGTGCCAGCAGCCAAGCCCTCTTCGGTGCCGGGGAGCTGTTTTTT.

This clonotype was seen more than once but under ten times. It may be a read error: a sequence one base away is much more abundant. The genes are TRBV24-1 and TRBJ2-2; D not certain. Germline assignment: CDR1 KGHDR and CDR2 SFDVKD. The CDR3 spans 15 residues. CDR3 loop: CPTSDLRRNTGELFF. The CDR3 nucleotides read TGTCCCACCAGTGATTTACGGAGGAACACCGGGGAGCTGTTTTTT.

This clonotype was picked up many times. This chain uses TRBV12-3 or TRBV12-4 with TRBJ2-5, with 9 bases lining up with TRBD1. The CDR3 totals 13 residues. With V trimmed by 6 bases and J by 5 bases, 4 bases remained unmatched. The CDR3 DNA sequence: TGTGCCAGCAGGGGGGACAGGGCTGAGACCCAGTACTTC. It codes for CASRGDRAETQYF.

This clonotype was observed at least ten times. The chain carries TRBV29-1 and TRBJ2-3; 8 bases line up with TRBD2. The CDR3 extends over 13 amino acids. Germline CDR1 and CDR2: SQVTM and ANQGSEA. V shed 3 bases and J 5 bases; nucleotides not matched to a gene: 4. CDR3 DNA: TGCAGCGTTGAGCGGGGGGTTGTAGATACGCAGTATTTT. Its translation is CSVERGVVDTQYF.